One sample yielded the 9 T cell receptor beta chains listed below, sequenced in a study of blood T cells in healthy people across ages. PCR was performed a second time for roughly 7 to 12 cycles using a sample-barcoded 5' primer and a J-beta primer mix. TCRdb processed the 5' RACE reads anew with MiXCR; each CDR3 protein has one entry. Here the sample spans 700,000 or so distinct CDR3 sequences, around 38% being singletons. The sequenced material came from blood. All receptors come from an elderly man in good health.

The chain has TRBV11-2 and TRBJ1-4; no reliable D call. The germline V and J ends were trimmed by 0 bases and 3 bases, with 11 bases remaining between them. CDR3 length equals 16 residues. From germline, CDR1 is SGHAT and CDR2 FQNNGV. Here the CDR3 reads CASSLDIMRANEKLFF. The DNA for the CDR3 is TGTGCCAGCAGCTTAGATATCATGAGGGCTAATGAAAAACTGTTTTTT.

This clonotype was picked up many times. V gene TRBV4-3 combines with J gene TRBJ2-5; D tentatively fits TRBD1 or TRBD2 (6 bases each). The CDR3 is 16 amino acids. Trimming took 1 base from V and 1 from J, leaving 13 bases between them. Germline V gives CDR1 LGHNA, CDR2 YSLEER. The CDR3 here is CASSQVSGGRQETQYF. The CDR3 bases are TGCGCCAGCAGCCAAGTGTCCGGGGGCCGCCAAGAGACCCAGTACTTC.

DNA for the CDR3: TGTGCCAGCGCCGGCCATTCAACTAATGAAAAACTGTTTTTT. Its protein product is CASAGHSTNEKLFF. The gene calls are TRBV6-2 or TRBV6-3 and TRBJ1-4; D remains unclear. This CDR3 comprises 14 residues. V lost 8 bases, J lost 0 bases, and 10 bases lay in between. CDR1 is MNHEY, CDR2 SVGEGT, per germline.

This clonotype has at least ten counts. The genes are TRBV29-1 and TRBJ2-7, with D perhaps matching TRBD2 (6 bases). Germline assignment: CDR1 SQVTM and CDR2 ANQGSEA. The CDR3 loop spans 13 amino acids. With 7 bases removed from V and 3 bases from J, the gap between germline ends came to 16 bases. This CDR3 is CSAGATGSYEQYF. In nucleotides, the CDR3 is TGCAGCGCGGGAGCCACAGGCAGCTACGAGCAGTACTTC.

This clonotype was seen a few times. The V gene is TRBV13, the J gene TRBJ2-6, with a weak D call TRBD1 (6 bases). CDR1 and CDR2 (germline): PRHDT, FYEKMQ (reference sequence). Trimming cost V 5 bases and J 1 base, with 12 bases left between them. This CDR3 contains 16 residues. The chain's CDR3 is CASSGRTASGANVLTF. Here the CDR3 DNA reads TGTGCCAGCAGCGGGCGGACAGCTTCTGGGGCCAACGTCCTGACTTTC.

Written as DNA, the CDR3 is TGTGCCAGCAGCTCACAAGTCACAGAGACCCAGTACTTC. It encodes CASSSQVTETQYF. The chain combines TRBV7-9 with TRBJ2-5; D unresolved. The V and J ends lost 4 bases and 4 bases respectively, with 10 bases between them. The CDR3 is 13 amino acids. The V gene's germline CDR1 is SEHNR and CDR2 FQNEAQ (reference sequence).

This clonotype has a handful of counts. The J gene is TRBJ2-3, the V gene TRBV12-3 or TRBV12-4, with D possibly matching TRBD2 (5 bases). V lost 6 bases to trimming and J lost 1 base, with 17 bases between them. The CDR3 runs to 16 residues. CDR3 nucleotide sequence: TGTGCCAGCAGCCAGAGGGCTAGCCTCGGCACAGATACGCAGTATTTT. Its translation is CASSQRASLGTDTQYF.

V gene TRBV9 combines with J gene TRBJ1-6; 9 bases match TRBD1. The length of the CDR3 is 15 residues. Germline CDR1 is SGDLS and CDR2 is YYNGEE. V lost 4 bases, J lost 9 bases, and 8 bases stayed unmatched. The CDR3 protein is CASSSGTGISSPLHF. For the CDR3, the DNA is TGTGCCAGCAGCTCGGGGACAGGGATATCTTCACCCCTCCACTTT. The entire variable domain, with the rest obtained from reference TRBV9 and TRBJ1-6, is as follows: DSGVTQTPKHLITATGQRVTLRCSPRSGDLSVYWYQQSLDQGLQFLIQYYNGEERAKGNILERFSAQQFPDLHSELNLSSLELGDSALYFCASSSGTGISSPLHFGNGTRLTVT.

This chain joins TRBV30 and TRBJ1-6; perhaps TRBD1 as D (5 bases). V shed 4 bases and J shed 5 bases, with 15 bases lying between them. CDR1 and CDR2 from the germline V gene are GTSNPN and SVGIG (reference sequence). The CDR3 is 15 amino acids. The CDR3 loop reads CAWKNQGLNNSPLHF. The CDR3, as DNA: TGTGCCTGGAAAAATCAGGGTCTCAATAATTCACCCCTCCACTTT. Complete variable domain (other parts from reference TRBV30 and TRBJ1-6): SQTIHQWPATLVQPVGSPLSLECTVEGTSNPNLYWYRQAAGRGLQLLFYSVGIGQISSEVPQNLSASRPQDRQFILSSKKLLLSDSGFYLCAWKNQGLNNSPLHFGNGTRLTVT.